What follows is one T cell receptor beta chain and its context. Authors' data handling: Estimation of nucleated cell counts was performed using reference gene primer amplification. Clones were sequenced by immunoSEQ multiplex PCR, and TCRdb holds only the in-frame ones, with some missing. That table is the source of V, J and clone size, and D and trimming were worked out from the DNA. The repertoire holds 350,000 to 400,000 clones, with about nine tenths as singletons. The data derive from a study of blood T cell repertoires in COVID-19. The wider study: From T cells, B-cell-depleted T cells, or PBMCs came the material, which was cDNA or gDNA.

CDR3 length: 15 residues. Per germline, CDR1 SGHNT and CDR2 YYREEE (reference sequence). The V end lost 1 base, the J end lost 2 bases, and 13 bases lay between the germline ends. Clinical history as reported by participants underpinned cohort assignment. The chain links TRBV5-4 to TRBJ2-7, with D possibly TRBD2 on 5 matching bases. The sample taken for sequencing was PBMCs or T cells enriched from blood (not recorded which). This clonotype was sampled from a young woman who had recovered from COVID-19. Here the CDR3 reads CASSLRGRGAYEQYF. The CDR3 DNA sequence: TGTGCCAGCAGCTTGAGAGGGAGAGGCGCCTACGAGCAGTACTTC.